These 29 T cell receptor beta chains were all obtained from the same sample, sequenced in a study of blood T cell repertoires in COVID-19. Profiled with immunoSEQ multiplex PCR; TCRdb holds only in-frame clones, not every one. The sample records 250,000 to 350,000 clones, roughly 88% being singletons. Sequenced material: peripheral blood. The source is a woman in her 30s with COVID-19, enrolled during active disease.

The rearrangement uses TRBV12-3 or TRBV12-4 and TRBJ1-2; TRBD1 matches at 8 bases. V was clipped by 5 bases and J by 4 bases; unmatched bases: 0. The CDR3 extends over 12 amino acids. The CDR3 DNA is TGTGCCAGCAGTGGGACAGGCTATGGCTACACCTTC. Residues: CASSGTGYGYTF.

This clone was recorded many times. CDR3 region: CASSLLGQGAGNEQFF. The CDR3 DNA follows: TGTGCCAGCAGCCTACTGGGACAGGGGGCAGGCAATGAGCAGTTCTTC. The chain is built from TRBV9 and TRBJ2-1; the match to TRBD1 covers 12 bases. The V segment lost 4 bases and the J segment 6 bases; nucleotides outside the gene matches: 8. Germline lookup yields CDR1 SGDLS and CDR2 YYNGEE. The CDR3 covers 16 residues.

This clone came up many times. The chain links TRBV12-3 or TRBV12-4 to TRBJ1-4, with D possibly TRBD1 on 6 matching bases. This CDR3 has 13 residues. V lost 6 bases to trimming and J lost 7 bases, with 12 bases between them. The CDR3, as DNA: TGTGCCAGCAGAAGGGACAAAAGTGAAAAACTGTTTTTT. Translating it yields CASRRDKSEKLFF.

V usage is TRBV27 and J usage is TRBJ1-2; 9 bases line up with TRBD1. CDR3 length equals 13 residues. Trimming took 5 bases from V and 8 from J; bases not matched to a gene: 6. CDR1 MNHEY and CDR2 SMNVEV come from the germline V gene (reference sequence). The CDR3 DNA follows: TGTGCCAGCAGTAGCCGGGACAGGGTAGGCTACACCTTC. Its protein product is CASSSRDRVGYTF.

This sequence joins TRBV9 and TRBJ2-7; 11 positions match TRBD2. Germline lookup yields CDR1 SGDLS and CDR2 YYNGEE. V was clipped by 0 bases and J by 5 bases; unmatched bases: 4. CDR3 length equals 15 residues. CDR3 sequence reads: CASSVGTSGSDEQYF. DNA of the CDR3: TGTGCCAGCAGCGTAGGTACTAGCGGGAGCGACGAGCAGTACTTC.

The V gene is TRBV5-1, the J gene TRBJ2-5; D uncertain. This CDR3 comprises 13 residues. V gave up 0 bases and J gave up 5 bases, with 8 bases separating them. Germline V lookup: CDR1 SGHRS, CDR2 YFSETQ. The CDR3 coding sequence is TGCGCCAGCAGCTTGGCCATGGCCGAGACCCAGTACTTC. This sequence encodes CASSLAMAETQYF. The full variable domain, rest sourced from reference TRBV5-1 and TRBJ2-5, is KAGVTQTPRYLIKTRGQQVTLSCSPISGHRSVSWYQQTPGQGLQFLFEYFSETQRNKGNFPGRFSGRQFSNSRSEMNVSTLELGDSALYLCASSLAMAETQYFGPGTRLLVL.

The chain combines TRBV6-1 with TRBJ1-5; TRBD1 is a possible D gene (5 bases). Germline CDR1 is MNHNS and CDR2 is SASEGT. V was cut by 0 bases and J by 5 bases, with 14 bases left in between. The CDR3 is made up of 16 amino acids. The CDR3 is CASSEALAGQDQPQHF. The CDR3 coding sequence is TGTGCCAGCAGTGAAGCGCTGGCAGGGCAGGATCAGCCCCAGCATTTT.

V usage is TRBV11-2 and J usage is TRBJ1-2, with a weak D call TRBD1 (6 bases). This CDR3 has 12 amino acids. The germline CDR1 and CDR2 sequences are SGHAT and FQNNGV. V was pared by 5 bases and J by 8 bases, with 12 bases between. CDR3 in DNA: TGTGCCAGCAGCGCAGAGGGGGACGGCTACACCTTC. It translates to CASSAEGDGYTF.

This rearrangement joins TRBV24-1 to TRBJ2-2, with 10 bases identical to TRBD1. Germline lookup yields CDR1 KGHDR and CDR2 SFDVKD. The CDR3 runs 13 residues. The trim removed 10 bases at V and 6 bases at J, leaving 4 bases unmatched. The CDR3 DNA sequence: TGTGCCACAAGACAGGGGGCTGCCGGGGAGCTGTTTTTT. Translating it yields CATRQGAAGELFF.

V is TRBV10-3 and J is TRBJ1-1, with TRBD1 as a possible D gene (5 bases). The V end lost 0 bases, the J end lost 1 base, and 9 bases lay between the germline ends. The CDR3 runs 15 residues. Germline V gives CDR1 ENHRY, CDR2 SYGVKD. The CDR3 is CAISESVRENTEAFF. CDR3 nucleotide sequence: TGTGCCATCAGTGAGTCTGTCAGGGAGAACACTGAAGCTTTCTTT.

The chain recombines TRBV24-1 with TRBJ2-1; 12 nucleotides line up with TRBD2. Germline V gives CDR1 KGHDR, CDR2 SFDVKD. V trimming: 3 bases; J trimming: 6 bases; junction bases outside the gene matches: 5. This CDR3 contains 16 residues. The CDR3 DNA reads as TGTGCCACCAGTGATCCGACTAGCGGGAGATTCAATGAGCAGTTCTTC. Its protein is CATSDPTSGRFNEQFF.

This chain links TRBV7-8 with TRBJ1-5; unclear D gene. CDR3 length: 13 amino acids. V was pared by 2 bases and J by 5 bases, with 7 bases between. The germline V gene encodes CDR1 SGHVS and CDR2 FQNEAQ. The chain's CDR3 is CASSLTQDQPQHF. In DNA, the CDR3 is TGTGCCAGCAGCTTAACTCAGGATCAGCCCCAGCATTTT.

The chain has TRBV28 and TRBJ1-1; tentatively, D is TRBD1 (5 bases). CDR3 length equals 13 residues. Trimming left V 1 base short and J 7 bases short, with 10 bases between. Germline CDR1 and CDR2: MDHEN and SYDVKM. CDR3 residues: CASSLLGLIEAFF. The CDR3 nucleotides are TGTGCCAGCAGTTTATTGGGACTGATTGAAGCTTTCTTT.

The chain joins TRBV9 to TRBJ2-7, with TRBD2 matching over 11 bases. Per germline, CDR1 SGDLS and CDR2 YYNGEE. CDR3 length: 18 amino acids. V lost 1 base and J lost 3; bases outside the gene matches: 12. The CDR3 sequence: CASSVITSGSLTNYEQYF. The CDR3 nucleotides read TGTGCCAGCAGCGTAATTACTAGCGGGAGCCTGACGAACTACGAGCAGTACTTC.

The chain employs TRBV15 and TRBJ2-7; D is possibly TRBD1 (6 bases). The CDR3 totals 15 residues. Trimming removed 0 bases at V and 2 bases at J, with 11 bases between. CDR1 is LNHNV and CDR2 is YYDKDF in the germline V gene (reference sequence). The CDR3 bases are TGTGCCACCAGCAGAGATCGTTGGGGGCCCTACGAGCAGTACTTC. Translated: CATSRDRWGPYEQYF.

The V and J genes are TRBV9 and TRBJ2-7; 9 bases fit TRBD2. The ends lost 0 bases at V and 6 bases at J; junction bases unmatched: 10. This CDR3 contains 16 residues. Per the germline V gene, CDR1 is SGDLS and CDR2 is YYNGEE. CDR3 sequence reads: CASSVGLAGTMGEQYF. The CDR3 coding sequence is TGTGCCAGCAGCGTAGGTCTAGCGGGAACGATGGGCGAGCAGTACTTC.

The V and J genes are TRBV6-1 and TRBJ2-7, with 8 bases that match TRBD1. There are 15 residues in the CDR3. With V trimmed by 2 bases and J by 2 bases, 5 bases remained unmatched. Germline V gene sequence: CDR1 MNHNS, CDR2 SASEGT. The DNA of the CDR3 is TGTGCCAGCAGTGAATTAGGGACAGGAGCCTACGAGCAGTACTTC. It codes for CASSELGTGAYEQYF.

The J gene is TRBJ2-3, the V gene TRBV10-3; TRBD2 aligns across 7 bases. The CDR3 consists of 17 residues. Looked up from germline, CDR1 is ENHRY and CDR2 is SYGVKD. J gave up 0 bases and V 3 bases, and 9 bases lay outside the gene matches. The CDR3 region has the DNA TGTGCCATCAGTGATAGCCGGGGGGTGGGTAGCACAGATACGCAGTATTTT. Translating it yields CAISDSRGVGSTDTQYF.

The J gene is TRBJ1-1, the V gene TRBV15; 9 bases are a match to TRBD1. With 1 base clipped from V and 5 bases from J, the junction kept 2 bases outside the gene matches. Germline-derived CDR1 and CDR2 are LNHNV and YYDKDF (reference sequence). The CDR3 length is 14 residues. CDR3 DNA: TGTGCCACCAGCAGAGGACAGGGGGGGACTGAAGCTTTCTTT. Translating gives CATSRGQGGTEAFF.

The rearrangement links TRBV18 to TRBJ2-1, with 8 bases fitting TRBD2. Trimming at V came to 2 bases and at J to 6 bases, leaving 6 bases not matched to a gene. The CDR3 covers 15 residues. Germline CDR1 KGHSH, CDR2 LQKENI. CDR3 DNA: TGTGCCAGCTCACCAGTGAGCGGGGGAGGCAATGAGCAGTTCTTC. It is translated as CASSPVSGGGNEQFF.

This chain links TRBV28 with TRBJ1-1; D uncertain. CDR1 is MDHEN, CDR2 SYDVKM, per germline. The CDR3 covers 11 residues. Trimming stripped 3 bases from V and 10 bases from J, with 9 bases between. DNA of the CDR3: TGTGCCAGCAGTTTTGCATTGAGAGCTTTCTTT. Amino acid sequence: CASSFALRAFF.

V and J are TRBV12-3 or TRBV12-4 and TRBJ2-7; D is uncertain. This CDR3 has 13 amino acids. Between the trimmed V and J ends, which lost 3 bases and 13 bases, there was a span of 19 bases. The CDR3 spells CASSFGLQRLQYF. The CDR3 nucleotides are TGTGCCAGCAGTTTTGGTCTCCAGCGCTTACAATACTTC.

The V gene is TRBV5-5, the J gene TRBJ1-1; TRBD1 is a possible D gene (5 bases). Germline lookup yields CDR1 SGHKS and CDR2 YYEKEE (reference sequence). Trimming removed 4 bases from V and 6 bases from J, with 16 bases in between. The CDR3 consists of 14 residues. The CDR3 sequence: CASSHVSQDAEAFF. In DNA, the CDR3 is TGTGCCAGCAGCCACGTGTCACAGGACGCTGAAGCTTTCTTT.

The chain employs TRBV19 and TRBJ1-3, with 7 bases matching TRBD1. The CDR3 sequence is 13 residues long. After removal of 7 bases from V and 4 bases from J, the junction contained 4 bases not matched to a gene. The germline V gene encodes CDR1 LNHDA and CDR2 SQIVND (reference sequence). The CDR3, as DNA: TGTGCCAGTACCCGGACAGGAGGAAACACCATATATTTT. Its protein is CASTRTGGNTIYF.

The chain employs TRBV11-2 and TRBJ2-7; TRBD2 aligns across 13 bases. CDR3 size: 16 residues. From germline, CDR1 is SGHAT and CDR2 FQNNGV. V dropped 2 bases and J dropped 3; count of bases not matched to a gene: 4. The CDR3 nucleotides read TGTGCCAGCAGCTTACGGACTAGCGGGAGCAACTACGAGCAGTACTTC. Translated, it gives CASSLRTSGSNYEQYF. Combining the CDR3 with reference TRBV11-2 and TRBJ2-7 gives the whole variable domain EAGVAQSPRYKIIEKRQSVAFWCNPISGHATLYWYQQILGQGPKLLIQFQNNGVVDDSQLPKDRFSAERLKGVDSTLKIQPAKLEDSAVYLCASSLRTSGSNYEQYFGPGTRLTVT.

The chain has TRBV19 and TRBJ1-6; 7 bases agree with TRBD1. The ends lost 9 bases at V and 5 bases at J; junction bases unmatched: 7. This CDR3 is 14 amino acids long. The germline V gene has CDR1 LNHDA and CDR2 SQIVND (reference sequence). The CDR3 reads CASRDRENNSPLHF. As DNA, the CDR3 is TGTGCCAGCAGGGACAGAGAAAATAATTCACCCCTCCACTTT.

Here the CDR3 reads CAISESSGQSSGNTIYF. CDR3 coding DNA: TGTGCCATCAGTGAGTCGAGCGGACAGAGCTCTGGAAACACCATATATTTT. This chain uses TRBV10-3 with TRBJ1-3; a weak D match, TRBD1 (6 bases). The CDR3 is made up of 17 amino acids. Germline-derived CDR1 and CDR2 are ENHRY and SYGVKD. V was pared by 0 bases and J by 0 bases, with 12 bases between.

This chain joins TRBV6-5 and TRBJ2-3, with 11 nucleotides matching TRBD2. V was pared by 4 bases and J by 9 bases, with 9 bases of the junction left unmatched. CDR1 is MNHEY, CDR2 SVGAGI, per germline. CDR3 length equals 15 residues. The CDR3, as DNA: TGTGCCAGCAGTTGGACTAGCGGGCGGAAGGGGACGCAGTATTTT. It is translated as CASSWTSGRKGTQYF.

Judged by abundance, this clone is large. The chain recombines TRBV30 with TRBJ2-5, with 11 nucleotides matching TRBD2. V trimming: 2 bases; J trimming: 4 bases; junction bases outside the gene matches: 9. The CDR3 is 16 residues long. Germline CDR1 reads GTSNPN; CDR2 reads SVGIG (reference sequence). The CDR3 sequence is CAWSKGASGRRETQYF. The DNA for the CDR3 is TGTGCCTGGAGTAAAGGGGCTAGCGGGAGGAGAGAGACCCAGTACTTC.